This T cell receptor beta chain comes out of a study of T-cell memory formation after mild COVID-19. On the study more broadly: TCR clusters were largely donor specific.

The germline V gene encodes CDR1 SGDLS and CDR2 YYNGEE. V shed 4 bases and J shed 4 bases, with 14 bases lying between them. The CDR3 is 14 amino acids. Study observations and caveats: Clones shrinking from day 15 to 85 showed even CD4/CD8 mixes; later expanders tilted CD4+. Certain responding clones were present in pre-infection memory, suggesting participation of cross-reactive memory. Contracting CD4+ clones were located mainly in CM and EM, and CD8+ clones in EMRA.

Of note for this clonotype: What it binds is unknown.

Via MiXCR, TCRdb re-called the 5' RACE reads, giving one row per CDR3 protein. The sample records under 70,000 distinct CDR3 sequences, roughly 10% being singletons. The sequenced material came from PBMCs or a T cell subset sorted from them (not recorded which). The sequence was collected from a man aged 18 to 30 who had mild COVID-19 (a few samples of this study predate the infection). Cell type and time point are not known. This chain joins TRBV9 and TRBJ1-2, with TRBD1 as a possible D gene (6 bases). The CDR3 loop is CASSPAGATYGYTF. In DNA, the CDR3 is TGTGCCAGCAGCCCCGCGGGGGCCACCTATGGCTACACCTTC.